This is a list of T cell receptor beta chains from one sample in a study of cytomegalovirus exposure and HLA in healthy donors. The assay was immunoSEQ multiplex PCR, and TCRdb's table has in-frame clones only and misses some. Seen here are 200,000 to 250,000 clones, roughly 82% observed once, and the top ten hold 5% to 6.5%. Sequenced sample: PBMCs. These receptors were obtained from a woman in her 40s in good health and CMV-seropositive. CDR3s include the opening cysteine and the closing phenylalanine or tryptophan. D genes are given only for firm matches. For some rows the clone size is stated as once, few or many, or as a class when expanded; others skip it.

v_gene	abundance	d_gene	j_gene	len	CDR3aa	CDR3nt
TRBV9	-	TRBD2	TRBJ2-1	15	CASSLSGSLYNEQFF	TGTGCCAGCAGCCTTAGCGGGAGTTTATACAATGAGCAGTTCTTC
TRBV5-4	-	TRBD1	TRBJ2-1	15	CASSSLGQGYNEQFF	TGTGCCAGCAGCTCACTGGGACAGGGCTACAATGAGCAGTTCTTC
TRBV5-4	-	TRBD2	TRBJ2-2	15	CASSPTTSSAGELFF	TGTGCCAGCAGTCCGACGACTAGCAGCGCCGGGGAGCTGTTTTTT
TRBV2	-	-	TRBJ2-7	11	CASRLSYEQYF	TGTGCCAGCAGACTTAGCTACGAGCAGTACTTC
TRBV27	-	TRBD1	TRBJ2-2	15	CASSTHDRDGGELFF	TGTGCCAGCAGTACACACGACAGGGACGGCGGGGAGCTGTTTTTT
TRBV27	-	-	TRBJ1-1	11	CASSSGGEAFF	TGTGCCAGCAGTTCAGGAGGGGAGGCTTTCTTT
TRBV7-6	-	-	TRBJ2-1	11	CASSLLGEQFF	TGTGCCAGCAGCTTACTCGGTGAGCAGTTCTTC
TRBV28	-	TRBD1	TRBJ2-3	16	CASSPTGTGRGDTQYF	TGTGCCAGCAGTCCGACCGGGACAGGGCGAGGAGATACGCAGTATTTT
TRBV18	-	TRBD2	TRBJ2-1	16	CASRLNSGRRVNEQFF	TGTGCCAGCCGATTGAATAGCGGGAGGAGGGTCAATGAGCAGTTCTTC
TRBV6-5	-	-	TRBJ1-2	15	CASSYSGGAGYGYTF	TGTGCCAGCAGTTACTCGGGAGGGGCAGGCTATGGCTACACCTTC
TRBV5-1	-	TRBD1	TRBJ1-1	14	CASSATGENTEAFF	TGCGCCAGCAGCGCGACAGGGGAGAACACTGAAGCTTTCTTT
TRBV7-9	-	-	TRBJ1-1	13	CAGSFQENTEAFF	TGTGCCGGTTCCTTTCAGGAGAACACTGAAGCTTTCTTT
TRBV11-2	-	TRBD2	TRBJ2-3	16	CASSLGASGLTDTQYF	TGTGCCAGCAGCTTAGGGGCTAGCGGACTCACAGATACGCAGTATTTT
TRBV27	-	-	TRBJ2-1	13	CASRASGINEQFF	TGTGCCAGCAGAGCGTCAGGGATCAATGAGCAGTTCTTC
TRBV4-3	-	TRBD1	TRBJ2-3	17	CASSQDRLRGRTDTQYF	TGCGCCAGCAGCCAAGATCGTCTAAGGGGGCGTACAGATACGCAGTATTTT
TRBV27	-	TRBD1	TRBJ1-2	14	CASSLSGQGYGYTF	TGTGCCAGCAGTTTATCGGGACAGGGCTATGGCTACACCTTC
TRBV11-3	-	-	TRBJ2-7	15	CASSSRQDTTGEQYF	TGTGCCAGCAGCTCTCGACAGGATACTACGGGAGAGCAGTACTTC
TRBV5-6	-	-	TRBJ2-3	16	CASSFTWASGTDTQYF	TGTGCCAGCAGCTTTACTTGGGCATCCGGCACAGATACGCAGTATTTT
TRBV5-4	-	-	TRBJ1-2	13	CASSLPGGQGYTF	TGTGCCAGCAGCTTGCCGGGGGGCCAGGGCTACACCTTC
TRBV12-5	-	-	TRBJ1-3	15	CASGLEGLSVGTIYF	TGTGCTAGTGGTTTAGAGGGACTGTCGGTCGGCACCATATATTTT
TRBV7-9	few	TRBD2	TRBJ2-2	17	CASSPTPLAENTGELFF	TGTGCCAGCAGCCCGACCCCACTAGCGGAGAACACCGGGGAGCTGTTTTTT
TRBV29-1	-	-	TRBJ2-1	11	CSVTSNNEQFF	TGCAGCGTTACTTCTAACAATGAGCAGTTCTTC
TRBV21-1	-	-	TRBJ2-5	19	CASSKWGGGRTVAQETQYF	TGTGCCAGCAGCAAATGGGGTGGGGGACGGACAGTAGCGCAAGAGACCCAGTACTTC
TRBV10-3	-	TRBD1	TRBJ1-5	12	CATRQGDQPQHF	TGTGCCACAAGACAGGGGGATCAGCCCCAGCATTTT
TRBV9	-	TRBD1	TRBJ1-4	15	CASSTGTGEGEKLFF	TGTGCCAGCAGCACAGGGACAGGAGAGGGTGAAAAACTGTTTTTT
TRBV19	-	TRBD1	TRBJ1-1	13	CASSNYDRGKAFF	TGTGCCAGTAGTAATTACGACAGGGGAAAAGCTTTCTTT
TRBV5-4	once	TRBD2	TRBJ2-7	14	CASSPGTSSYEQYF	TGTGCCAGCAGCCCTGGGACTAGCTCCTACGAGCAGTACTTC
TRBV27	-	-	TRBJ1-2	13	CASSSRQINGYTF	TGTGCCAGCAGTTCACGACAGATAAATGGCTACACCTTC
TRBV11-3	-	TRBD2	TRBJ2-1	15	CASSPGRGSANEQFF	TGTGCCAGCAGCCCAGGGAGGGGATCGGCCAATGAGCAGTTCTTC
TRBV5-5	-	-	TRBJ1-1	14	CASSFSGRDTEAFF	TGTGCCAGCAGCTTTTCTGGGAGGGACACTGAAGCTTTCTTT
TRBV10-2	-	-	TRBJ1-2	19	CASSSQRGSPNIPNYGYTF	TGCGCCAGCAGCTCCCAGAGGGGGAGCCCAAACATACCTAACTATGGCTACACCTTC
TRBV19	few	-	TRBJ1-2	14	CASSIEGRGGGYTF	TGTGCCAGTAGTATAGAAGGCAGGGGCGGAGGCTACACCTTC
TRBV7-9	-	TRBD2	TRBJ2-7	15	CASSLGSAGVYEQYF	TGTGCCAGCAGCCTAGGGTCAGCGGGAGTCTACGAGCAGTACTTC
TRBV29-1	-	-	TRBJ1-1	12	CSVDWGGTEAFF	TGCAGCGTTGACTGGGGGGGCACTGAAGCTTTCTTT
TRBV5-5	-	-	TRBJ1-4	13	CASSRAGLEKLFF	TGTGCCAGCAGCAGGGCAGGGCTGGAAAAACTGTTTTTT
TRBV15	-	-	TRBJ1-2	16	CATSRALVGADYGYTF	TGTGCCACCAGCAGGGCCCTTGTGGGCGCAGACTATGGCTACACCTTC
TRBV7-9	-	-	TRBJ2-5	16	CSSSLGRRVLIETQYF	TGTTCCAGCAGCTTAGGTCGGAGAGTCCTAATTGAGACCCAGTACTTC
TRBV6-1	-	TRBD1	TRBJ2-1	15	CASSEAYDRGHEQFF	TGTGCCAGCAGTGAAGCGTACGACAGGGGCCATGAGCAGTTCTTC
TRBV9	-	TRBD1	TRBJ2-3	16	CASSVGTGRLADTQYF	TGTGCCAGCAGCGTAGGGACAGGTCGACTGGCAGATACGCAGTATTTT
TRBV6-6	-	TRBD2	TRBJ2-1	15	CASSYGTTRGNEQFF	TGTGCCAGCAGTTACGGGACTACCCGGGGCAATGAGCAGTTCTTC
TRBV27	-	TRBD1	TRBJ1-1	14	CASSLSQGVSEAFF	TGTGCCAGCAGTTTATCACAGGGGGTTTCTGAAGCTTTCTTT
TRBV18	-	-	TRBJ1-1	14	CASSPPSGNTEAFF	TGTGCCAGCTCACCACCATCAGGGAACACTGAAGCTTTCTTT
TRBV7-9	-	-	TRBJ1-6	15	CASSSTGNYNSPLHF	TGTGCCAGCAGCTCTACAGGGAATTATAATTCACCCCTCCACTTT
TRBV19	-	-	TRBJ1-4	15	CASSEQASTNEKLFF	TGTGCCAGTAGTGAGCAGGCCTCAACTAATGAAAAACTGTTTTTT
TRBV5-1	few	-	TRBJ2-3	14	CASSLSGFTDTQYF	TGCGCCAGCAGCCTAAGCGGCTTCACAGATACGCAGTATTTT
TRBV5-6	-	-	TRBJ2-5	15	CASSLFGRLQETQYF	TGTGCCAGCAGCTTGTTTGGCCGATTACAAGAGACCCAGTACTTC
TRBV7-9	few	TRBD1	TRBJ1-1	14	CASSVRGRRTEAFF	TGTGCCAGCAGCGTCAGGGGGCGCCGGACTGAAGCTTTCTTT
TRBV7-2	-	-	TRBJ2-5	14	CASSPGLVRGTQYF	TGTGCCAGCAGCCCGGGACTCGTCCGGGGGACCCAGTACTTC
TRBV5-4	few	TRBD1	TRBJ1-3	15	CASSSDRGGGNTIYF	TGTGCCAGCAGCTCCGACAGGGGAGGTGGAAACACCATATATTTT
TRBV10-1	-	TRBD2	TRBJ2-1	15	CASSPGTSGSNEQFF	TGCGCCAGCAGTCCCGGGACTAGCGGGAGCAATGAGCAGTTCTTC